Included here is one TCR beta chain sequence, with context. This clone occurred many times. The target of this receptor is not known. The read ends 3 residues before the CDR3 terminus; that terminus is restored from the germline J gene. There are 17 amino acids in the CDR3, from cysteine to phenylalanine inclusive. Sequencing covers 42 bases of the CDR3, shown here with the frame starting at base 1. The junction shows trimming of 4 bases on V and 0 bases on J, and the gene matches do not reach 8 bases of it. Via the germline V gene (reference sequence), CDR1 is DFQATT and CDR2 SNEGSKA. Predominantly Caucasian heritage was noted among both the CVID patients and the healthy controls. Heparinized peripheral whole blood samples of roughly 5 to 9 ml were obtained from each donor. Genomic DNA from adults with common variable immune deficiency (CVID) and from healthy adult controls was used to sequence TCRbeta CDR3 repertoires. There were around 22 healthy adult volunteers in the control group (approximately 12 female and about ten male), ranging in age from about 20 to 70 years, with a mean age of roughly 35. To isolate peripheral blood mononuclear cells, diluted blood was subjected to density centrifugation over Hypaque 1077 or Ficoll-Paque. Unsorted mononuclear cells served as the source of genomic DNA, which was extracted either by Qiagen column purification or by a centrifugation-based method.

The sample is drawn from a study of T cell clonality in common variable immunodeficiency (dated by TCRdb to the mid-2010s). For sequencing, equivalent amounts of genomic DNA were input from CVID and control samples. For every sample, a 60 bp segment covering the rearranged TCRbeta CDR3 region was amplified and then sequenced. TCRbeta amplification used the immunoSEQ assay, a bias-corrected multiplex PCR with high-throughput sequencing. In the paper's pipeline: Each unique nucleotide sequence was treated as a clone and annotated with V, D and J genes, copy number and frequency. Sequences were labeled productive if in frame, and non-productive if out of frame or containing stop codons. Clonality was calculated from Shannon's entropy as previously described. The predicted amino acid sequences of productive clones were used to derive mean CDR3 Kyte-Doolittle hydropathy. Using the R hclust function, scaled V gene usage was clustered hierarchically with Manhattan distance and complete linkage. Sharing of clones by CDR3 amino acid sequence was evaluated by resampling 12 repertoires per group over 100 rounds. The repertoires were searched for about 70 published EBV-specific TCRbeta sequences and almost 250 published CMV-specific TCRbeta sequences. A couple of CVID samples that yielded fewer than 10,000 sequences were excluded from the analysis, so approximately 38 CVID repertoires were retained. TCRdb limited this immuneACCESS table to in-frame rearrangements with V and J called. A share of clones is missing; checked studies link under half to unresolved V genes, and the rest is unexplained. D and trimming were read from the DNA, whereas the V and J calls and clone size are those reported in that table. This sample was tabulated with about 66,000 clones, among which there are no singletons. The biggest ten clones account for under 2% of the sample.

Results and caveats for the whole study, not just this receptor: It was noted by the authors that sequencing of the repertoires of T cell subpopulations would be needed to clarify the cause of the increased clonality in CVID. Compared with healthy controls, CVID subjects showed increased TCRbeta clonality (t-test p = 0.018), a feature most characteristic of about a third of subjects. CVID TCRbeta sequences reportedly showed fewer deletions and N-nucleotide insertions and lacked highly modified clones with 13 or more V deletions. Even though DNA input was equal, the average per sample came to some 90,000 unique sequences for controls compared with about 30,000 for CVID samples. CVID subjects shared fewer TCRbeta clones with each other than healthy controls did (p < 0.0001). Differences among patients in the CVID cohort limited the correlations between repertoire features and clinical complications.

Source material: peripheral blood mononuclear cells. This clonotype was obtained from a person aged 18 to 75 in good health. The chain was built from TRBV20-1 and TRBJ1-6; 8 bases in the junction line up with TRBD1. The CDR3 here reads CSAKTQGESSYNSPLHF. The DNA read from the CDR3 is TGCAGTGCTAAAACACAGGGGGAGAGCTCCTATAATTCACCC.